Sequencing of this T cell receptor (beta chain) was carried out in a study of blood T cells in healthy people across ages. General study findings and limits: Investigators viewed diversity estimates from one million T cells as underestimates, the study reported. TCR beta diversity per million T cells fell roughly linearly with age.

Alongside a J-beta primer mix, a sample-barcoded 5' primer served in a second PCR lasting about 7 to 11 cycles. TCRdb itself ran the 5' RACE reads through MiXCR, one entry per CDR3 protein. The data contain nearly 1 million distinct CDR3 sequences, about 53% of them seen just once; the ten biggest clones take up 20% to 25%. Comments on this clonotype: Antigen unknown.

Germline V gene lookup returns CDR1 SQVTM and CDR2 ANQGSEA. This CDR3 comprises 13 residues. J lost 3 bases, V lost 7 bases, and 8 bases had no gene match. Sequenced: blood. This receptor was identified in a woman aged 55-69 years in good health. V usage is TRBV29-1 and J usage is TRBJ2-7, with 8 bases matching TRBD1. CDR3 DNA sequence: TGCAGCGGTACCACCACAGGGGGCTACGAGCAGTACTTC. Encoded protein: CSGTTTGGYEQYF.